Listed below are T cell receptor beta chains from one sample, sequenced in a study of control samples from healthy donors and cancer patients. The repertoire was sequenced with immunoSEQ multiplex PCR; TCRdb's copy has only in-frame clones and lacks some. This table has over 150,000 clones, around 94% appearing once. The material sequenced was blood. The source of these receptors is a woman in her late teens or twenties in good health. CDR3s include the opening cysteine and the closing phenylalanine or tryptophan.

cdr3_length j_call v_call cdr3_aa
15 TRBJ2-1 TRBV6-2/TRBV6-3 CASSITGDWDNEQFF
18 TRBJ2-1 TRBV4-2 CASSPTGWGGKSYNEQFF
13 TRBJ2-1 TRBV5-5 CASSSGNLDEQFF
14 TRBJ2-1 TRBV6-2/TRBV6-3 CASSYGGGAIEQFF
13 TRBJ2-7 TRBV10-3 CAISEARGDEQYF
17 TRBJ1-4 TRBV7-8 CASSRRDTGHTNEKLFF
13 TRBJ1-1 TRBV5-1 CASSFVENTEAFF
16 TRBJ1-4 TRBV7-2 CASRRPGGATNEKLFF
17 TRBJ2-7 TRBV5-1 CASSFSGTDYRAYEQYF
13 TRBJ2-5 TRBV18 CASSPPGEWAQYF
14 TRBJ1-3 TRBV5-1 CASSLGSSGNTIYF
14 TRBJ1-2 TRBV28 CASSDGAVGYGYTF
15 TRBJ2-2 TRBV5-6 CASRPREGLTGELFF
16 TRBJ1-1 TRBV28 CASSFAGRYMNTEAFF
15 TRBJ1-1 TRBV5-1 CASSLDLGMSTEAFF
16 TRBJ1-5 TRBV28 CASSFPRLPANQPQHF
12 TRBJ1-4 TRBV18 CASSPDREKLFF
14 TRBJ2-2 TRBV9 CASSIRGATGELFF
14 TRBJ2-7 TRBV19 CASSAGPYGYEQYF
12 TRBJ1-1 TRBV24-1 CATSDLVGAAFF
13 TRBJ1-4 TRBV6-5 CASHPGFNEKLFF
15 TRBJ1-5 TRBV15 CATSRDLGLGQPQHF
14 TRBJ1-2 TRBV27 CASSLGGGGYGYTF
13 TRBJ1-2 TRBV6-4 CASSETPGGGYTF
13 TRBJ1-1 TRBV11-3 CASSLARSREAFF
14 TRBJ1-5 TRBV24-1 CATSRGNSNQPQHF
14 TRBJ2-1 TRBV6-5 CASSYGTGGDEQFF
14 TRBJ2-4 TRBV18 CASSLSGTSDGEYF
15 TRBJ2-5 TRBV5-1 CASSPWTSGRETQYF
16 TRBJ2-1 TRBV9 CASNSRTDHSYNEQFF
14 TRBJ1-2 TRBV9 CASSAQRVSYGYTF
17 TRBJ1-5 TRBV5-4 CASSLGGRAGWDQPQHF
15 TRBJ2-7 TRBV27 CASSLSTGEFYEQYF
15 TRBJ1-1 TRBV5-1 CASSRGQGMNTEAFF
16 TRBJ1-5 TRBV15 CATSRDLTGVNQPQHF
13 TRBJ2-3 TRBV13 CASSPGATDTQYF
11 TRBJ1-2 TRBV25-1 CASRDRVGYTF
18 TRBJ2-3 TRBV28 CASSSSDLAGGSTDTQYF
11 TRBJ2-2 TRBV2 CASKGTGELFF
11 TRBJ2-1 TRBV12-3/TRBV12-4 CASSPFNEQFF
13 TRBJ1-2 TRBV19 CASSINSNYGYTF
14 TRBJ1-1 TRBV6-5 CASSYLGTGAEAFF
17 TRBJ1-1 TRBV6-1 CASSGPHQGWLNTEAFF